This entry lists 15 T cell receptor beta chains sequenced from one sample in a study of blood T cells in healthy people across ages. Next came a second PCR, run for 7 to 11 cycles, which used a sample-barcoded 5' primer along with a J-beta primer mix. TCRdb used MiXCR to reprocess the 5' RACE reads, holding one entry per CDR3 protein. The data show fewer than 950,000 distinct CDR3 sequences, under 40% seen once. Sequenced: blood. These receptors originate from a man between 18 and 35 years old in good health.

This clonotype was picked up a small number of times. This chain joins TRBV7-8 and TRBJ2-1, with TRBD2 identical over 8 bases. Germline-derived CDR1 and CDR2 are SGHVS and FQNEAQ. The length of the CDR3 is 14 residues. Trimming took 4 bases from V and 6 from J; bases not matched to a gene: 5. CDR3 DNA sequence: TGTGCCAGCAGCTACGGACTAGCTTCCAATGAGCAGTTCTTC. The encoded protein is CASSYGLASNEQFF.

The V call is TRBV20-1, the J call TRBJ2-7, with TRBD2 matching over 12 bases. The trim removed 6 bases at V and 6 bases at J, leaving 18 bases unmatched. CDR1 and CDR2 from the germline V gene are DFQATT and SNEGSKA (reference sequence). This CDR3 contains 17 residues. The DNA of the CDR3 is TGCAGTGCAAAGCTAGCGGGAGGGCCTGGGGGAGTTCTCGAGCAGTACTTC. Amino acid sequence: CSAKLAGGPGGVLEQYF.

V usage is TRBV6-2 or TRBV6-3 and J usage is TRBJ2-7; D might be TRBD1 (5 bases). Trimming cost V 10 bases and J 0 bases, with 13 bases left between them. From germline, CDR1 is MNHEY and CDR2 SVGEGT. The CDR3 runs to 13 residues. The CDR3 DNA is TGTGCCACCGACAGCGAGAGCTCCTACGAGCAGTACTTC. Its translation: CATDSESSYEQYF.

V usage is TRBV7-8 and J usage is TRBJ2-4; 8 nucleotides agree with TRBD1. CDR3 size: 15 residues. Trimming at V came to 2 bases and at J to 13 bases, leaving 13 bases not matched to a gene. In germline, CDR1 is SGHVS, CDR2 FQNEAQ. The CDR3 here is CASSLTGTGDFEQYF. The CDR3 DNA sequence: TGTGCCAGCAGCTTAACCGGGACAGGCGATTTCGAACAGTACTTC. Full variable domain (outside the CDR3, taken from reference TRBV7-8 and TRBJ2-4): GAGVSQSPRYKVAKRGQDVALRCDPISGHVSLFWYQQALGQGPEFLTYFQNEAQLDKSGLPSDRFFAERPEGSVSTLKIQRTQQEDSAVYLCASSLTGTGDFEQYFGAGTRLSVL.

This clonotype was seen just once. This clone may be a read error of a much larger clone one base away. The chain is built from TRBV14 and TRBJ1-2; TRBD1 agrees at 7 bases. J was trimmed by 8 bases and V by 4 bases; bases with no gene match: 13. Germline V gene lookup returns CDR1 SGHDN and CDR2 FVKESK. The CDR3 is 15 amino acids. In nucleotides, the CDR3 is TGTGCCAGCAGCCCCTCTAACAGGGGAGGGAGCGGCTACACCTTC. Its protein product is CASSPSNRGGSGYTF.

The chain carries TRBV27 and TRBJ1-5; D might be TRBD1 (5 bases). The CDR3 contains 13 residues. The V gene lost 8 bases and the J gene lost 1 base, with 9 bases spanning the gap. Germline V gene sequence: CDR1 MNHEY, CDR2 SMNVEV (reference sequence). DNA for the CDR3: TGTGCCAGCGGGGGGTGGAGCAATCAGCCCCAGCATTTT. It is translated as CASGGWSNQPQHF.

CDR3 loop: CASSLAPSNGPQYF. For the CDR3, the DNA is TGTGCCAGCAGCTTGGCCCCTAGCAATGGACCCCAGTACTTC. The chain combines TRBV5-5 with TRBJ2-5; TRBD2 might be the D (5 bases). Deletions cut 0 bases from V and 9 bases from J, with 15 bases between. The CDR3 runs 14 residues. Germline CDR1 is SGHKS and CDR2 is YYEKEE (reference sequence).

This clonotype was found once. The V gene is TRBV6-5, the J gene TRBJ2-1; perhaps TRBD1 as D (5 bases). The V gene lost 2 bases and the J gene lost 0 bases, with 8 bases spanning the gap. The CDR3 is 15 amino acids. The germline V gene has CDR1 MNHEY and CDR2 SVGAGI. CDR3: CASSYPQGSYNEQFF. The DNA for the CDR3 is TGTGCCAGCAGTTACCCCCAGGGCTCCTACAATGAGCAGTTCTTC.

This clonotype was counted ten times or more. The V and J genes are TRBV5-5 and TRBJ2-7; 8 bases agree with TRBD1. The CDR3 is made up of 15 amino acids. CDR1 is SGHKS and CDR2 is YYEKEE in the germline V gene (reference sequence). With 4 bases clipped from V and 2 bases from J, the junction kept 8 bases outside the gene matches. CDR3 protein: CASSLQPGQAYEQYF. The CDR3 DNA reads TGTGCCAGCAGCCTACAACCGGGACAGGCCTACGAGCAGTACTTC. The full variable domain, its missing parts supplied by reference TRBV5-5 and TRBJ2-7, is DAGVTQSPTHLIKTRGQQVTLRCSPISGHKSVSWYQQVLGQGPQFIFQYYEKEERGRGNFPDRFSARQFPNYSSELNVNALLLGDSALYLCASSLQPGQAYEQYFGPGTRLTVT.

This clonotype was recorded a few times. The chain uses TRBV20-1 and TRBJ2-1; 7 bases line up with TRBD2. The J call may be faulty, since TRBJ2-7 better matches the DNA end. Germline V gene lookup returns CDR1 DFQATT and CDR2 SNEGSKA (reference sequence). This CDR3 has 14 amino acids. CDR3 residues: CSVQRDYSYNEQYF. In nucleotides, the CDR3 is TGCAGTGTTCAGCGGGACTACTCCTACAATGAGCAGTACTTC.

The V and J genes are TRBV20-1 and TRBJ1-1; D is perhaps TRBD1 (5 bases). CDR3 length: 15 residues. Trimming took 5 bases from V and 2 from J, leaving 18 bases between them. CDR1 and CDR2 from the germline V gene are DFQATT and SNEGSKA (reference sequence). The CDR3 here is CSADKLGRLNTEAFF. In DNA form, the CDR3 reads TGCAGTGCTGATAAACTGGGACGGCTAAACACTGAAGCTTTCTTT.

This clonotype was recorded at least ten times. V is TRBV10-3 and J is TRBJ2-1; no firm D call. Looked up from germline, CDR1 is ENHRY and CDR2 is SYGVKD. CDR3 size: 14 residues. Deletions cut 3 bases from V and 8 bases from J, with 14 bases between. The CDR3 loop reads CAISEGIGLDEQFF. The CDR3 nucleotides are TGTGCCATCAGTGAAGGTATAGGGTTGGATGAGCAGTTCTTC.

The V and J genes are TRBV6-6 and TRBJ1-1; a possible D gene is TRBD1 (5 bases). The CDR3 runs 16 residues. Germline lookup yields CDR1 MNHNY and CDR2 SVGAGI (reference sequence). Trimming took off 5 bases at V and 3 bases at J, with 19 bases between the two ends. CDR3 nucleotides: TGTGCCAGCAGTCCCCGACCCTGGGGCAAGGACACTGAAGCTTTCTTT. Encoded protein: CASSPRPWGKDTEAFF.

In its sample, this clonotype was seen a few times. This chain links TRBV9 with TRBJ2-3; the D gene is possibly TRBD2 (7 bases). Germline CDR1 SGDLS, CDR2 YYNGEE. Between the trimmed V and J ends, which lost 4 bases and 4 bases, there was a span of 16 bases. The CDR3 is made up of 15 amino acids. This CDR3 reads CASSRGGDLSDTQYF. The CDR3 region has the DNA TGTGCCAGCAGCCGAGGGGGGGACTTATCAGATACGCAGTATTTT.

The table lists this clonotype with a few counts. The chain employs TRBV20-1 and TRBJ1-5, with D possibly being TRBD1 (5 bases). Germline V CDR1 and CDR2: DFQATT, SNEGSKA (reference sequence). CDR3 size: 14 residues. V lost 3 bases and J 6 bases, leaving 15 bases between the germline ends. The CDR3 region is CSARWQGRLQPQHF. As DNA, the CDR3 is TGCAGTGCTAGGTGGCAGGGCAGACTTCAGCCCCAGCATTTT.